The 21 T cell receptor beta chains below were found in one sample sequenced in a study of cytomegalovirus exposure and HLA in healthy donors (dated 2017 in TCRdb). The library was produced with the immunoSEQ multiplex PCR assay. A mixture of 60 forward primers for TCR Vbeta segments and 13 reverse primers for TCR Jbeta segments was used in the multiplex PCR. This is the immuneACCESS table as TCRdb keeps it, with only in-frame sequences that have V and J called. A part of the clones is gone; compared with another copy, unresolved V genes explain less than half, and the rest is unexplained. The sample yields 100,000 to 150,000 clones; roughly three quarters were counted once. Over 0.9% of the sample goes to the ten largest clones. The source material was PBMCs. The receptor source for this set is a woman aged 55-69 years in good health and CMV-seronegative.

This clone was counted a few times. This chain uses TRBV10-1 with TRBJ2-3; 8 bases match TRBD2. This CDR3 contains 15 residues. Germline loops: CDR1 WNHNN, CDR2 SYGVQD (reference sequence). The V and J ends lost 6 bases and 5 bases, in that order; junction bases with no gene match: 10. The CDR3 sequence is CASSVSGNGEDTQYF. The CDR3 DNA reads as TGCGCCAGCAGCGTTAGCGGGAATGGGGAAGATACGCAGTATTTT.

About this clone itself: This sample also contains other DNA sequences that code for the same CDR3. This CDR3 reads CASSQRQGRPQHF. The CDR3 DNA reads as TGTGCCAGCAGTCAACGGCAGGGGAGGCCCCAGCATTTT. The chain links TRBV28 to TRBJ1-5, with D possibly being TRBD1 (6 bases). The germline V gene encodes CDR1 MDHEN and CDR2 SYDVKM. This CDR3 is built from 13 residues. V was clipped by 5 bases and J by 9 bases, with 14 bases between them.

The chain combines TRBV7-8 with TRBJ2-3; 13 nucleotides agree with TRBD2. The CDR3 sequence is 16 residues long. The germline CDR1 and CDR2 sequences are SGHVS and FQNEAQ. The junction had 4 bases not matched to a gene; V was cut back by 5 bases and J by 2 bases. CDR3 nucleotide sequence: TGTGCCAGCAGCCTTGGGACTAGCGGGAACACAGATACGCAGTATTTT. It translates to CASSLGTSGNTDTQYF.

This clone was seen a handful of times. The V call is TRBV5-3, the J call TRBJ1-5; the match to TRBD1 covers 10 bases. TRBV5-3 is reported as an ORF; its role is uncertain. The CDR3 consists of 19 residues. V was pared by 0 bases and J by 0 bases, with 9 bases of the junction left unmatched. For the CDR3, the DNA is TGTGCCAGAAGCTTGGCCCGGGACAGGGGAAGAAATAGCAATCAGCCCCAGCATTTT. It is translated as CARSLARDRGRNSNQPQHF.

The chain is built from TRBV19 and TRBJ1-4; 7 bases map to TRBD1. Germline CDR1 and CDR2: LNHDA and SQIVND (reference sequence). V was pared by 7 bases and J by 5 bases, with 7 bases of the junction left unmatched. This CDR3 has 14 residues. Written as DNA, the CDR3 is TGTGCCAGTACCCCGGGACAGATGAATGAAAAACTGTTTTTT. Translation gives CASTPGQMNEKLFF.

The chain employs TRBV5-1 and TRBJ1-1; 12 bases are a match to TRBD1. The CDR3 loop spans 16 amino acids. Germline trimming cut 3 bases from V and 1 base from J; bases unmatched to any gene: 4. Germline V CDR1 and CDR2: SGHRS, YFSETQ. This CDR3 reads CASSYGTGGENTEAFF. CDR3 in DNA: TGCGCCAGCAGCTACGGGACAGGGGGCGAGAACACTGAAGCTTTCTTT.

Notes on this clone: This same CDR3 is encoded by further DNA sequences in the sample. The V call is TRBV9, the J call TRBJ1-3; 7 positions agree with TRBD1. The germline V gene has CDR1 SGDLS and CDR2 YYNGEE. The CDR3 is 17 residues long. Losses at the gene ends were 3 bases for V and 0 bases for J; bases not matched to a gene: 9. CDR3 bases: TGTGCCAGCAGCGCCGAGACAGGGTCTCACTCTGGAAACACCATATATTTT. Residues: CASSAETGSHSGNTIYF.

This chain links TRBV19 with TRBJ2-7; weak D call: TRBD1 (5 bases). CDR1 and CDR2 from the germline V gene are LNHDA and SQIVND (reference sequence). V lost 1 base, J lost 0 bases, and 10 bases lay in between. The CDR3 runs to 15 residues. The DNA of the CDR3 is TGTGCCAGTAGTATAGGGGGCAGGAGCTCCTACGAGCAGTACTTC. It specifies CASSIGGRSSYEQYF.

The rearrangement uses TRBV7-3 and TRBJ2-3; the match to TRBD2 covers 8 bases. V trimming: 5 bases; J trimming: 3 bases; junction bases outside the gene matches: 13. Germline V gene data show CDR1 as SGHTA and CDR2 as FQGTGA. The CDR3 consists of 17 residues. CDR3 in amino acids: CASSQAPWAGGTDTQYF. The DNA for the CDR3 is TGTGCCAGCAGCCAGGCCCCGTGGGCGGGGGGAACAGATACGCAGTATTTT. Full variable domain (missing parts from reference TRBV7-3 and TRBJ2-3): GAGVSQTPSNKVTEKGKYVELRCDPISGHTALYWYRQSLGQGPEFLIYFQGTGAADDSGLPNDRFFAVRPEGSVSTLKIQRTERGDSAVYLCASSQAPWAGGTDTQYFGPGTRLTVL.

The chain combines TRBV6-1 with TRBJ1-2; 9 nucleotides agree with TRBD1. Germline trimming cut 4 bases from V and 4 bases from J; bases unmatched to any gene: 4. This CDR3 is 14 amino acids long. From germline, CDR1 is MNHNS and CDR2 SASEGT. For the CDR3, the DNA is TGTGCCAGCAGTGGGGACAGGGTAGTCTATGGCTACACCTTC. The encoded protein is CASSGDRVVYGYTF.

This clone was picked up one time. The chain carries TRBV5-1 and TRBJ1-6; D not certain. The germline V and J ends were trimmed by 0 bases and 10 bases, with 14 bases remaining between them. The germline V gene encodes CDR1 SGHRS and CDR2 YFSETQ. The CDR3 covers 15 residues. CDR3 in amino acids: CASSLALAELSPLHF. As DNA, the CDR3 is TGCGCCAGCAGCTTGGCATTAGCAGAACTATCACCCCTCCACTTT.

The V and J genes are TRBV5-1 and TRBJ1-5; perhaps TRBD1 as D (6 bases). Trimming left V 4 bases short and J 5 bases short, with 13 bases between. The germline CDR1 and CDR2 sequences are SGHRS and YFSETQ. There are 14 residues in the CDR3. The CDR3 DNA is TGCGCCAGCAGCGAACAGGGAGGGCATCAGCCCCAGCATTTT. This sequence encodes CASSEQGGHQPQHF. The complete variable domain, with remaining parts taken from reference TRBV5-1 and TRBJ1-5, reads KAGVTQTPRYLIKTRGQQVTLSCSPISGHRSVSWYQQTPGQGLQFLFEYFSETQRNKGNFPGRFSGRQFSNSRSEMNVSTLELGDSALYLCASSEQGGHQPQHFGDGTRLSIL.

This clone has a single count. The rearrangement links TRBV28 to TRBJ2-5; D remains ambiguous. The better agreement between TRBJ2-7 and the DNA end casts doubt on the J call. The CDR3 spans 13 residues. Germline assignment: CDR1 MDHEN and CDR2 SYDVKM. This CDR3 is CASSQPNSYEQYF. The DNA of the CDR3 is TGTGCCAGTTCTCAACCGAACTCCTACGAGCAGTACTTC.

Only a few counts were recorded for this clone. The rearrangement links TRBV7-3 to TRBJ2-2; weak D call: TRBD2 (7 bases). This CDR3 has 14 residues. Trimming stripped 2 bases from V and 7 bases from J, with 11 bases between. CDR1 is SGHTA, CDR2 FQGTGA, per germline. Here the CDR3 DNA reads TGTGCCAGCAGCTTAGAAGGGGGGGTCGGGGAGCTGTTTTTT. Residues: CASSLEGGVGELFF.

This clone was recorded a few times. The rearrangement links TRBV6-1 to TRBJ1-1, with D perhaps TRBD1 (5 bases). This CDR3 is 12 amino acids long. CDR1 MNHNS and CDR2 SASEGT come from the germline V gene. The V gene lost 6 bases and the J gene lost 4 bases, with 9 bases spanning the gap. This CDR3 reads CASRPGFTEAFF. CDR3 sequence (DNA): TGTGCCAGCAGGCCAGGGTTCACTGAAGCTTTCTTT.

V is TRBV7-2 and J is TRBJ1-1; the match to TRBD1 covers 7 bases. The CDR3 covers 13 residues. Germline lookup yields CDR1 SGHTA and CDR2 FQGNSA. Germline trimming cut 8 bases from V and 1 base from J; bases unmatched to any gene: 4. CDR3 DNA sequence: TGTGCCAGCGGTACAGGGGAGAACACTGAAGCTTTCTTT. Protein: CASGTGENTEAFF. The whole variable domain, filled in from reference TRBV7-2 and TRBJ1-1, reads GAGVSQSPSNKVTEKGKDVELRCDPISGHTALYWYRQSLGQGLEFLIYFQGNSAPDKSGLPSDRFSAERTGGSVSTLTIQRTQQEDSAVYLCASGTGENTEAFFGQGTRLTVV.

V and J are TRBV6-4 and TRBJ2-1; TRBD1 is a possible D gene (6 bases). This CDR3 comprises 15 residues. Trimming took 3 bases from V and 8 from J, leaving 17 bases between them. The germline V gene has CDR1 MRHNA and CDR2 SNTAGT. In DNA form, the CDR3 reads TGTGCCAGCAGTGAAGAACAGGGTTTGCTTCATGAGCAGTTCTTC. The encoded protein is CASSEEQGLLHEQFF.

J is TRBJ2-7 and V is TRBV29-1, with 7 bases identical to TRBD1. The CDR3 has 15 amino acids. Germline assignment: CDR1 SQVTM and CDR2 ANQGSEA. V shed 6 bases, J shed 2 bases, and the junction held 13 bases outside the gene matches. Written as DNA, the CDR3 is TGCAGCGTCCTCCTCCCGGGACAGCACCCCTACGAGCAGTACTTC. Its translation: CSVLLPGQHPYEQYF.

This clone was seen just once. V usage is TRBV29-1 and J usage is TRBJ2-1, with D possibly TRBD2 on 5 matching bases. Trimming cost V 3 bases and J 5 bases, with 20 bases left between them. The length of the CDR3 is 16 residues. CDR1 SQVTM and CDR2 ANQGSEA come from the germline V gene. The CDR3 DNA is TGCAGCGTTGATGGCCTATCTGGGTACGGGGACAATGAGCAGTTCTTC. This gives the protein CSVDGLSGYGDNEQFF.

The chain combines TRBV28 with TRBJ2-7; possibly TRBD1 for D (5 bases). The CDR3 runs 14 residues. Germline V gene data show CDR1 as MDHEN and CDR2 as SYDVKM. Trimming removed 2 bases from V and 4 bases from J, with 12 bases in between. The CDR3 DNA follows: TGTGCCAGCAGTTTACGCGCCCCAGGGTACGAGCAGTACTTC. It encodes CASSLRAPGYEQYF. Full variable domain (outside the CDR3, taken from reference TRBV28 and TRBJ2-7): DVKVTQSSRYLVKRTGEKVFLECVQDMDHENMFWYRQDPGLGLRLIYFSYDVKMKEKGDIPEGYSVSREKKERFSLILESASTNQTSMYLCASSLRAPGYEQYFGPGTRLTVT.

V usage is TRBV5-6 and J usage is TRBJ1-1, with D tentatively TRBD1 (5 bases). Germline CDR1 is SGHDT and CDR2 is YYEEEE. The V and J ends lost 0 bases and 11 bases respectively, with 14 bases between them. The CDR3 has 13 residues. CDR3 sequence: CASSLGPGLAAFF. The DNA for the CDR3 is TGTGCCAGCAGCTTGGGTCCAGGGTTGGCCGCTTTCTTT. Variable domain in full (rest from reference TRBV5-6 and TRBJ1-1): DAGVTQSPTHLIKTRGQQVTLRCSPKSGHDTVSWYQQALGQGPQFIFQYYEEEERQRGNFPDRFSGHQFPNYSSELNVNALLLGDSALYLCASSLGPGLAAFFGQGTRLTVV.